Listed below are T cell receptor beta chains from one sample, sequenced in a study of control samples from healthy donors and cancer patients. Generated by immunoSEQ multiplex PCR, the TCRdb table keeps only in-frame clones and is missing some. This table holds roughly 20,000 clones, 84% found once. The sequencing sample was made of PBMCs. The receptors were gathered from a man aged 60-69 years with colorectal cancer. Both conserved end residues are part of each CDR3. The order of the fields is D gene, J gene, V gene, CDR3 length, clone size, CDR3 protein, CDR3 DNA. D genes are given only for firm matches. Clone size is not always given. Where it is, it says once, few, many or a class for expanded clones.

d_gene: -
j_gene: TRBJ1-1
v_gene: TRBV7-9
len: 13
abundance: once
CDR3aa: CASSLTPNTEAFF
CDR3nt: TGTGCCAGCAGCTTGACACCGAACACTGAAGCTTTCTTT

d_gene: TRBD2
j_gene: TRBJ2-1
v_gene: TRBV2
len: 14
abundance: -
CDR3aa: CASSDLAGDNEQFF
CDR3nt: TGTGCCAGCAGTGATCTAGCGGGGGACAATGAGCAGTTCTTC

d_gene: -
j_gene: TRBJ1-2
v_gene: TRBV25-1
len: 17
abundance: once
CDR3aa: CASSPKGGTGVKRGYTF
CDR3nt: TGTGCCAGCAGTCCGAAAGGGGGGACGGGTGTTAAGCGTGGCTACACCTTC

d_gene: -
j_gene: TRBJ2-4
v_gene: TRBV3-1/TRBV3-2
len: 12
abundance: -
CDR3aa: CASSQVGTPAHF
CDR3nt: TGTGCCAGCAGCCAAGTCGGGACTCCCGCCCACTTC

d_gene: TRBD1
j_gene: TRBJ1-2
v_gene: TRBV4-1
len: 16
abundance: -
CDR3aa: CASSLGQGLGNYGYTF
CDR3nt: TGCGCCAGCAGCCTCGGACAGGGGCTGGGTAACTATGGCTACACCTTC

d_gene: -
j_gene: TRBJ1-5
v_gene: TRBV6-5
len: 14
abundance: -
CDR3aa: CASSYTTGNQPQHF
CDR3nt: TGTGCCAGCAGTTACACTACAGGGAATCAGCCCCAGCATTTT

d_gene: TRBD1
j_gene: TRBJ1-2
v_gene: TRBV18
len: 15
abundance: -
CDR3aa: CASSSTGTGSYFGTF
CDR3nt: TGTGCCAGCTCATCGACCGGGACAGGGTCTTACTTCGGCACCTTC

d_gene: -
j_gene: TRBJ2-3
v_gene: TRBV18
len: 15
abundance: -
CDR3aa: CASSPGRGNTDTQYF
CDR3nt: TGTGCCAGCTCACCGGGGCGGGGCAACACAGATACGCAGTATTTT

d_gene: -
j_gene: TRBJ1-3
v_gene: TRBV30
len: 17
abundance: -
CDR3aa: CAWSLGGVVESGNTIYF
CDR3nt: TGTGCCTGGAGCCTGGGGGGGGTCGTAGAGTCTGGAAACACCATATATTTT

d_gene: -
j_gene: TRBJ2-3
v_gene: TRBV10-2
len: 16
abundance: -
CDR3aa: CASSERRPIRTDTQYF
CDR3nt: TGCGCCAGCAGTGAAAGGCGGCCAATACGCACAGATACGCAGTATTTT

d_gene: -
j_gene: TRBJ2-3
v_gene: TRBV30
len: 17
abundance: -
CDR3aa: CAWSVEWGSSGTDTQYF
CDR3nt: TGTGCCTGGAGTGTTGAATGGGGCAGTTCGGGCACAGATACGCAGTATTTT

d_gene: TRBD1
j_gene: TRBJ1-2
v_gene: TRBV5-1
len: 14
abundance: -
CDR3aa: CASSSTRGRDGYTF
CDR3nt: TGCGCCAGCAGCTCTACCAGGGGGCGGGATGGCTACACCTTC

d_gene: -
j_gene: TRBJ2-3
v_gene: TRBV9
len: 17
abundance: -
CDR3aa: CASSESRGALSTDTQYF
CDR3nt: TGTGCCAGCAGCGAGAGCCGCGGTGCCCTCAGCACAGATACGCAGTATTTT

d_gene: -
j_gene: TRBJ1-1
v_gene: TRBV10-3
len: 13
abundance: -
CDR3aa: CAISGGRETEAFF
CDR3nt: TGTGCCATCAGTGGGGGGCGAGAAACTGAAGCTTTCTTT

d_gene: -
j_gene: TRBJ1-3
v_gene: TRBV5-1
len: 16
abundance: -
CDR3aa: CASRDQTGSSGNTIYF
CDR3nt: TGCGCCAGCAGAGACCAGACAGGCAGCTCTGGAAACACCATATATTTT

d_gene: TRBD1
j_gene: TRBJ1-2
v_gene: TRBV6-2/TRBV6-3
len: 15
abundance: -
CDR3aa: CASSPWDSLRVGYTF
CDR3nt: TGTGCCAGCAGTCCCTGGGACAGCCTCCGAGTTGGCTACACCTTC

d_gene: -
j_gene: TRBJ1-2
v_gene: TRBV5-4
len: 13
abundance: -
CDR3aa: CASSPEANYGYTF
CDR3nt: TGTGCCAGCAGTCCGGAAGCGAACTATGGCTACACCTTC

d_gene: TRBD1
j_gene: TRBJ2-6
v_gene: TRBV6-2/TRBV6-3
len: 16
abundance: -
CDR3aa: CASSFNRGTGANVLTF
CDR3nt: TGTGCCAGCAGTTTTAACAGGGGAACTGGGGCCAACGTCCTGACTTTC

d_gene: TRBD1
j_gene: TRBJ2-4
v_gene: TRBV3-1/TRBV3-2
len: 16
abundance: -
CDR3aa: CASSQSDRGGKNIQYF
CDR3nt: TGTGCCAGCAGCCAATCGGACAGGGGCGGCAAAAACATTCAGTACTTC

d_gene: -
j_gene: TRBJ1-1
v_gene: TRBV6-2/TRBV6-3
len: 20
abundance: -
CDR3aa: CASSSPGGGHGMVGTPEAFF
CDR3nt: TGTGCCAGCAGTTCCCCCGGTGGGGGACACGGTATGGTGGGGACACCTGAAGCTTTCTTT

d_gene: -
j_gene: TRBJ2-3
v_gene: TRBV7-7
len: 14
abundance: -
CDR3aa: CASSLSPGPDTQYF
CDR3nt: TGTGCCAGCAGCTTATCCCCAGGCCCAGATACGCAGTATTTT

d_gene: TRBD2
j_gene: TRBJ2-3
v_gene: TRBV3-1/TRBV3-2
len: 17
abundance: -
CDR3aa: CASSQDQRELLTDTQYF
CDR3nt: TGTGCCAGCAGCCAAGATCAGCGGGAGCTCCTGACAGATACGCAGTATTTT

d_gene: -
j_gene: TRBJ2-5
v_gene: TRBV19
len: 13
abundance: once
CDR3aa: CASSPGGGETQYF
CDR3nt: TGTGCCAGTAGTCCAGGGGGGGGAGAGACCCAGTACTTC

d_gene: -
j_gene: TRBJ1-1
v_gene: TRBV6-5
len: 14
abundance: -
CDR3aa: CASSYSATAAEAFF
CDR3nt: TGTGCCAGCAGTTACTCGGCGACAGCCGCTGAAGCTTTCTTT

d_gene: TRBD2
j_gene: TRBJ2-2
v_gene: TRBV5-4
len: 15
abundance: -
CDR3aa: CASSPSGANTGELFF
CDR3nt: TGTGCCAGCAGCCCCAGCGGGGCGAACACCGGGGAGCTGTTTTTT

d_gene: TRBD1
j_gene: TRBJ1-2
v_gene: TRBV2
len: 18
abundance: -
CDR3aa: CASSEALSGTGTPYGYTF
CDR3nt: TGTGCCAGCAGTGAAGCGCTTTCCGGGACAGGGACCCCCTATGGCTACACCTTC

d_gene: -
j_gene: TRBJ2-1
v_gene: TRBV19
len: 13
abundance: few
CDR3aa: CASSFVGANEQFF
CDR3nt: TGTGCCAGTAGTTTTGTAGGGGCCAATGAGCAGTTCTTC

d_gene: -
j_gene: TRBJ1-1
v_gene: TRBV4-1
len: 14
abundance: -
CDR3aa: CASSQDLAAAEAFF
CDR3nt: TGCGCCAGCAGCCAAGATTTAGCGGCAGCTGAAGCTTTCTTT

d_gene: TRBD1
j_gene: TRBJ2-2
v_gene: TRBV5-1
len: 17
abundance: -
CDR3aa: CASSLTLRGQGSGELFF
CDR3nt: TGCGCCAGCAGCCTCACACTCCGCGGACAGGGAAGCGGGGAGCTGTTTTTT

d_gene: -
j_gene: TRBJ1-5
v_gene: TRBV6-5
len: 15
abundance: -
CDR3aa: CASSPSGLTQQPQHF
CDR3nt: TGTGCCAGCAGTCCCTCTGGACTTACCCAACAGCCCCAGCATTTT

d_gene: -
j_gene: TRBJ2-3
v_gene: TRBV13
len: 14
abundance: -
CDR3aa: CASTAGGYTDTQYF
CDR3nt: TGTGCCAGCACCGCTGGGGGGTACACAGATACGCAGTATTTT

d_gene: -
j_gene: TRBJ2-1
v_gene: TRBV6-5
len: 15
abundance: -
CDR3aa: CASRLLLPGSNEQFF
CDR3nt: TGTGCCAGCAGGCTACTTCTTCCGGGCTCCAATGAGCAGTTCTTC

d_gene: -
j_gene: TRBJ1-1
v_gene: TRBV7-9
len: 12
abundance: -
CDR3aa: CASRINRDEAFF
CDR3nt: TGTGCCAGCAGGATCAACAGGGACGAAGCTTTCTTT

d_gene: TRBD1
j_gene: TRBJ2-7
v_gene: TRBV4-1
len: 19
abundance: -
CDR3aa: CASSQDPGRRQGTSYEQYF
CDR3nt: TGCGCCAGCAGCCAAGATCCCGGGCGCCGACAGGGAACCTCCTACGAGCAGTACTTC

d_gene: -
j_gene: TRBJ1-3
v_gene: TRBV7-9
len: 16
abundance: -
CDR3aa: CASSLDGQYSGNTIYF
CDR3nt: TGTGCCAGCAGCTTAGACGGACAGTACTCTGGAAACACCATATATTTT

d_gene: TRBD1
j_gene: TRBJ2-7
v_gene: TRBV27
len: 14
abundance: -
CDR3aa: CASSLVGRGREQYF
CDR3nt: TGTGCCAGCAGTTTAGTCGGCAGGGGGCGCGAGCAGTACTTC

d_gene: -
j_gene: TRBJ2-1
v_gene: TRBV6-1
len: 17
abundance: -
CDR3aa: CASSDHQMNLGSNEQFF
CDR3nt: TGTGCCAGCAGTGATCATCAAATGAATCTTGGGAGTAATGAGCAGTTCTTC

d_gene: -
j_gene: TRBJ2-4
v_gene: TRBV4-1
len: 18
abundance: -
CDR3aa: CASSQDGGAPLAKNIQYF
CDR3nt: TGCGCCAGCAGCCAAGATGGGGGGGCCCCACTAGCCAAAAACATTCAGTACTTC

d_gene: -
j_gene: TRBJ2-2
v_gene: TRBV12-2
len: 18
abundance: -
CDR3aa: CASRSGLAGGANTGELFF
CDR3nt: TGTGCAAGTCGCTCGGGACTAGCGGGGGGCGCGAACACCGGGGAGCTGTTTTTT

d_gene: TRBD2
j_gene: TRBJ2-1
v_gene: TRBV19
len: 16
abundance: few
CDR3aa: CASRHGRASGYNEQFF
CDR3nt: TGTGCCAGTAGGCATGGTCGGGCTAGCGGCTACAATGAGCAGTTCTTC

d_gene: -
j_gene: TRBJ1-1
v_gene: TRBV10-1
len: 13
abundance: -
CDR3aa: CASRQTPEAEAFF
CDR3nt: TGCGCCAGCAGGCAAACCCCTGAAGCTGAAGCTTTCTTT

d_gene: TRBD1
j_gene: TRBJ1-1
v_gene: TRBV10-3
len: 15
abundance: -
CDR3aa: CAIRTGGAANTEAFF
CDR3nt: TGTGCCATCAGAACAGGGGGCGCCGCTAACACTGAAGCTTTCTTT

d_gene: -
j_gene: TRBJ1-1
v_gene: TRBV11-2
len: 13
abundance: -
CDR3aa: CASSLHREAEAFF
CDR3nt: TGTGCCAGCAGCTTACACAGAGAGGCTGAAGCTTTCTTT

d_gene: TRBD2
j_gene: TRBJ2-3
v_gene: TRBV5-1
len: 15
abundance: -
CDR3aa: CASSSGLGYTDTQYF
CDR3nt: TGCGCCAGCAGCTCCGGACTAGGCTACACAGATACGCAGTATTTT

d_gene: TRBD1
j_gene: TRBJ1-1
v_gene: TRBV27
len: 15
abundance: -
CDR3aa: CASSSGQARNTEAFF
CDR3nt: TGTGCCAGCAGTTCCGGACAGGCTCGTAACACTGAAGCTTTCTTT